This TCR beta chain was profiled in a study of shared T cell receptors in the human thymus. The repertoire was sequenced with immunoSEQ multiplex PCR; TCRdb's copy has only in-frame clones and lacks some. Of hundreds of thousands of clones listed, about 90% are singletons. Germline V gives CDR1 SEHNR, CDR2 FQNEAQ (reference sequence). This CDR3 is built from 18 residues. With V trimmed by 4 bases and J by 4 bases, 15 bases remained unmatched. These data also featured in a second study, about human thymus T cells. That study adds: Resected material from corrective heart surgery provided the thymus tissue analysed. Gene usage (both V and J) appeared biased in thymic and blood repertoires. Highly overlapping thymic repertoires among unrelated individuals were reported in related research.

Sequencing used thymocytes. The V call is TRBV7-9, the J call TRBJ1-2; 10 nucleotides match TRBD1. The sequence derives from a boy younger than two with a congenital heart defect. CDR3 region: CASSSRGAPGTGAYGYTF. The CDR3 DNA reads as TGTGCCAGCAGCTCCAGGGGGGCCCCCGGGACAGGGGCCTATGGCTACACCTTC.